The present T cell receptor beta chain was sequenced within a study of cytomegalovirus exposure and HLA in healthy donors (dated by TCRdb to the late 2010s). Background for the entire study: An earlier analysis of some 550 of the donors reported more than 250 Gb of sequence data and around 110 million unique TCR beta sequences from about 180 million T cells. About 280 gigabases of sequencing data and 75 million to 85 million unique TCR sequences made up an early release that covered several hundred HLA-typed donors. Among the roughly 430 genotyped donors, around 81% belonged to the genetic ancestry cluster associated with self-reported Caucasian donors. The study aimed to test whether signatures of past pathogen exposure could be identified by cataloging public T cell receptors. The T cell repertoires of 670 or so subjects were profiled by immunosequencing and related to cytomegalovirus serostatus. In addition to the first cohort of approximately 650 subjects, a separate validation cohort of over 90 different subjects was used. The study combined high-throughput TCR immunosequencing, statistical association of individual TCRs with disease status, and machine learning to predict cytomegalovirus infection status. A later analysis re-analyzed previously published TCR beta repertoires from roughly 600 donors and added high-resolution HLA genotyping to study TCR occurrence patterns. Rather than drawing on any new phenotypic data, the later analysis identified candidate immune exposures from TCR beta sequences and the way those sequences occurred across donors. An earlier analysis of roughly 580 of the donors used high-throughput TCR beta sequencing to judge whether each TCR beta V gene segment behaved as functional or pseudogenic. Donor age, sex, ethnicity and CMV serostatus were compiled together with the repertoire data. A later genetic analysis took genome-wide SNP genotypes for about 55% of the 666 donors and used that subset as a discovery cohort. Every repertoire in the discovery cohort had been generated on one and the same sequencing platform. HLA typing covered class I and class II loci at four-digit resolution. Typing coverage differed by locus: A, B, C, DRB1 and DQB1 were typed in about 620-640 donors, DQA1 in roughly 500, DPA1 in 600 to 610, and DPB1 in just under 490. A handful of DR-DQ haplotypes were handled as single units for association and clustering because linkage in the cohort was strong. On average, about 240,000 unique TCR beta nucleotide sequences were sequenced per donor among a few hundred genotyped donors of the cohort, with 15% to 20% of those sequences being non-productive. Findings and caveats that apply to the study as a whole: A group of highly shared sequence variants was considered likely to be a technical artifact of the sequencing pipeline. Correlated functional status among segregating V segments might be attributable to linkage disequilibrium, but an unknown experimental factor could not be ruled out. The 87-base-pair reads could not distinguish some IMGT-functional V segments, including TRBV6-2 and TRBV6-3, so those segments were excluded. A later analysis associated 17,000 or so TCR beta sequences with specific HLA alleles at a false discovery rate of 0.05. According to a later analysis, TCR association rates differed among HLA loci, with DRB1 alleles showing the most associated TCRs and HLA-C alleles showing the fewest. According to a later genetic analysis, donors in an Asian-associated ancestry cluster had fewer N-insertions in productive TCRs than the approximately 610-donor mean. When HLA alleles, especially DR and DQ, strongly co-occurred, TCR associations were difficult to assign to individual alleles. An association between a missense DCLRE1C variant and V-gene and J-gene trimming of TCR beta chains was found in a later genetic analysis and replicated in an independent cohort. The authors suggested that the approach could potentially be extended to other disease states and immunological phenotypes. While some public TCRs were present in many individuals, most TCR sequences turned up only very rarely across donors. A further reported finding was that TCR beta sequences accurately predicted the HLA-A and HLA-B alleles for most subjects in the first cohort. According to a later analysis, parvovirus B19, influenza, CMV and Epstein-Barr virus appeared linked to several top co-occurrence clusters. HLA typing was unavailable for some donors at each locus, so association tests used only the typed subset. For the cohort, immune exposure information was limited to CMV serostatus. The study gave a list of 150 to 200 TCR beta chains associated with cytomegalovirus. Roughly uniform sequencing depth across donors was assumed in presence/absence analyses, although this assumption may not hold. Broadly in line with IMGT annotations, most TCR beta V segments showed up in productive rearrangements about 90% or about 30% of the time in an earlier analysis of 587 of the donors. In vitro tests confirmed that a few of the cytomegalovirus-associated TCR beta chains recognize cytomegalovirus antigens. A later analysis found that most CMV-associated TCR beta chains appeared HLA-restricted, with HLA associations seemingly driven largely by CMV exposure. The classifier was reported to diagnose cytomegalovirus status with high specificity and sensitivity in both the original and validation cohorts. Because counts were too low, more than 15 rarely observed V segments, including chromosome 9 orphons, were excluded from the earlier analysis of some 540 of the donors. This cohort had only TCR beta chains sequenced, and the lack of alpha or paired-chain data limited which features could be detected. Compared with equally common non-associated chains, HLA-associated TCR beta chains in a later analysis were more clonally expanded and had lower generation probabilities.

The method was the immunoSEQ multiplex PCR assay. For the multiplex PCR, a mixture combining 60 forward primers for TCR Vbeta segments and 13 reverse primers for TCR Jbeta segments was used. Amplification of the CDR3 region of rearranged TCR beta genes was performed with a multiplex PCR assay on genomic DNA. The Illumina HiSeq System was used to sequence the amplified TCR beta libraries as 87-base-pair reads. Concerning the study's data processing: In a later analysis, tens of millions of unique TCR beta chains were counted across the roughly 610 repertoires, and around 11 million of these chains were shared by at least two donors. A nearest-neighbor algorithm error-corrected the raw reads and collapsed the reads into unique sequences, merging closely related sequences to remove PCR and sequencing errors. V, D and J gene segments were assigned by aligning CDR3 sequences to IMGT reference sequences. For a sequence to be retained, a match of at least six nucleotides was required to both a V gene segment and a J gene segment. Rearrangements were classified as productive when the CDR3 lacked stop codons and remained in frame with V and J, and all other rearrangements were classified as non-productive. Following IMGT convention, CDR3 was defined as the stretch from the second conserved V-encoded cysteine up to the conserved J-encoded phenylalanine. Sequences without an unambiguous match to a single V gene segment were excluded from the earlier analysis of 587 of the donors. In an earlier analysis of some 590 of the donors, a V segment was called functional when productive rearrangements were above 56.7%, and segregating when the standard deviation between donors exceeded 5%. A statistical classification framework was developed to diagnose cytomegalovirus status using the catalog of TCR beta chain sequences. In a later analysis, TCR nucleotide sequences were compared against IMGT/GENE-DB human TR gene sequences so that V and J genes could be assigned. In a later analysis, CDR3 sequences and most-parsimonious VDJ recombination scenarios were assigned using the TCRdist pipeline. A later analysis defined each TCR beta chain by its CDR3 amino acid sequence plus V-gene family, and excluded reads lacking a unique V-gene family. To address suspected cross-contamination and a sequencing artifact, a later analysis removed under 600 highly shared, low-generation-probability nucleotide sequences. A later analysis calculated a clonal expansion index for each public chain from normalized within-repertoire ranks of inferred template counts. Generation probabilities in a later analysis came from a VDJ recombination model fitted to out-of-frame rearrangements, and those results were checked against IGoR. Hypergeometric tests were used in a later analysis to score TCR-TCR, TCR-HLA and TCR-CMV co-occurrence, with a repertoire-size bias correction applied to the TCR pairs. A later analysis estimated false discovery rates by permuting HLA or CMV assignments 20 times. In a later analysis, co-occurring TCRs were grouped with DBSCAN, and TCRdist sequence similarity was added when clustering was performed within HLA-allele-positive subsets. Repertoires with fewer than 30,000 or more than 120,000 public chains were left out of co-occurrence clustering, as were five repertoires with anomalous nucleotide sharing. TCRdb took over this immuneACCESS table, retaining in-frame rearrangements with V and J assigned. Such tables are incomplete; in checked studies, under half of the missing clones stem from an unresolved V gene, and the remainder is unexplained. The V and J calls and clone size are taken from that table; D and trimming were inferred from the DNA. This sample holds about 200,000 clones; roughly 80% were observed only once. The ten largest clonotypes hold roughly 6% of the sample.

In total, 500 to 700 healthy bone marrow donors made up the cohort. At the time of sampling, all cohort members were nominally healthy, though unrecorded immune exposures were likely present. The donor tested CMV seropositive, placing the donor among the 289 seropositive members of the cohort. Every donor gave a peripheral blood sample, and the peripheral blood mononuclear cells from that sample were used for TCR beta sequencing. The Qiagen DNeasy Blood Extraction Kit was used to extract genomic DNA from the blood cell samples. CDR3 length: 14 amino acids, cysteine to phenylalanine. The entry retains the CDR3 DNA only, 42 bases that are in frame from base 1. This clone was counted a single time. Its binding antigen is unknown. Per-base qualities were not stored, and no clone one base away is much larger.

The chain uses TRBV21-1 and TRBJ1-1; the table gives TRBD1 as D, unverified against the DNA. TRBV21-1 is designated a pseudogene. The sequencing input was PBMCs. This sequence was found in a woman between 45 and 65 years old in good health and CMV-seropositive. CDR3 region: CASFKGPVNTEAFF. At the DNA level, the sequence is TGTGCCAGCTTTAAGGGGCCAGTGAACACTGAAGCTTTCTTT.